This T cell receptor beta chain emerged from a study of cytomegalovirus exposure and HLA in healthy donors (dated by TCRdb to about 2017). Turning to the overall study: In an earlier analysis of some 610 of the donors, 250 to 300 Gb of sequence data and 120 million or so unique TCR beta sequences from some 170 million T cells were reported. The study combined high-throughput TCR immunosequencing, statistical association of individual TCRs with disease status, and machine learning to predict cytomegalovirus infection status. Every repertoire in the discovery cohort had been generated on one and the same sequencing platform. The T cell repertoires of several hundred subjects were profiled by immunosequencing and related to cytomegalovirus serostatus. The number of donors typed differed by locus, with 629-630 for A, B, C, DRB1 and DQB1, roughly 550 for DQA1, over 600 for DPA1, and around 450 for DPB1. A later analysis re-examined previously published TCR beta repertoires from several hundred donors and added high-resolution HLA genotyping to investigate patterns of TCR occurrence. A few DR-DQ haplotypes were treated as single units for association and clustering because of strong linkage in the cohort. Genome-wide SNP genotypes for about 65% of the 666 donors were used in a later genetic analysis, which treated that subset as a discovery cohort. Among the roughly 400 genotyped donors, around 81% belonged to the genetic ancestry cluster associated with self-reported Caucasian donors. Donor age, sex, ethnicity and CMV serostatus were collected together with the repertoire data. An earlier analysis of more than 450 of the donors used high-throughput TCR beta sequencing to judge whether each TCR beta V gene segment behaved as functional or pseudogenic. The later analysis used no new phenotypic data to find candidate immune exposures, relying instead on TCR beta sequences and their occurrence across donors. HLA typing included class I and class II loci at four-digit resolution. An early release covering around 630 HLA-typed donors comprised about 320 gigabases of sequencing data and around 80 million unique TCR sequences. Across 398 genotyped donors of the cohort, an average of approximately 200,000 unique TCR beta nucleotide sequences per donor were sequenced, and roughly a sixth of those sequences were non-productive. Besides the first cohort of hundreds of subjects, a separate validation cohort made up of 90 to 150 different subjects was used. The study aimed to test whether signatures of past pathogen exposure could be identified by cataloging public T cell receptors. Study-level results and caveats: In vitro tests confirmed that a few of the cytomegalovirus-associated TCR beta chains recognize cytomegalovirus antigens. A cluster of highly shared sequence variants was judged likely to represent a technical artifact of the sequencing pipeline. A further reported finding was that TCR beta sequences accurately predicted the HLA-A and HLA-B alleles for most subjects in the first cohort. For the cohort, immune exposure information was limited to CMV serostatus. In both the original and validation cohorts, the classifier was reported to diagnose cytomegalovirus status with high specificity and sensitivity. In a later analysis, most CMV-associated TCR beta chains were found to appear HLA-restricted, with HLA associations seemingly driven largely by CMV exposure. Most TCR sequences were observed very rarely across donors, whereas some public TCRs were present in many individuals. Only TCR beta chains were sequenced in this cohort, and the absence of alpha or paired-chain data limited detectable features. Because counts were too low, about 15 rarely observed V segments, including chromosome 9 orphons, were left out of the earlier analysis of approximately 580 of the donors. A later analysis found that HLA-associated TCR beta chains were more clonally expanded and had lower generation probabilities than equally common non-associated chains. When HLA alleles, especially DR and DQ, strongly co-occurred, TCR associations were difficult to assign to individual alleles. V-gene and J-gene trimming of TCR beta chains was associated with a missense DCLRE1C variant in a later genetic analysis, and the association was replicated in an independent cohort. HLA typing was unavailable for some donors at each locus, so association tests used only the typed subset. A later analysis associated 15,000 to 20,000 TCR beta sequences with specific HLA alleles at a false discovery rate of 0.05. Correlated functional status among segregating V segments might be attributable to linkage disequilibrium, but an unknown experimental factor could not be ruled out. In a later analysis, TCR association rates were found to vary across HLA loci, with the most associated TCRs seen for DRB1 alleles and the fewest for HLA-C alleles. In an earlier analysis of 450 to 750 of the donors, most TCR beta V segments appeared in productive rearrangements about 87% or about 30% of the time, broadly matching IMGT annotations. In a later genetic analysis, fewer N-insertions in productive TCRs were reported among donors in an Asian-associated ancestry cluster than the roughly 700-donor mean. It was suggested by the authors that the approach could potentially be generalized to other disease states and immunological phenotypes. Sequencing depth was assumed to be roughly uniform across donors in the presence/absence analyses, though that assumption may not hold. A later analysis reported that several top co-occurrence clusters appeared linked to parvovirus B19, influenza, CMV and Epstein-Barr virus. Some IMGT-functional V segments, including TRBV6-2 and TRBV6-3, could not be told apart with the 87-base-pair reads, so those segments were excluded. A total of 150 to 200 TCR beta chains were listed by the study as associated with cytomegalovirus.

Receptor amplification or capture employed the immunoSEQ multiplex PCR assay. The multiplex PCR relied on a mix of 60 forward primers for TCR Vbeta segments and 13 reverse primers for TCR Jbeta segments. The CDR3 region of rearranged TCR beta genes was amplified from genomic DNA by a multiplex PCR assay. The Illumina HiSeq System was used to sequence the amplified TCR beta libraries as 87-base-pair reads. For the original study's pipeline: A later analysis tallied roughly 76 million unique TCR beta chains across the 700 or so repertoires, and approximately 11 million of those chains were shared by two or more donors. Raw reads were error-corrected and collapsed into unique sequences with a nearest-neighbor algorithm that merged closely related sequences to remove PCR and sequencing errors. CDR3 sequences were aligned to IMGT reference sequences to assign V, D and J gene segments. For a sequence to be retained, a match of at least six nucleotides to both a V gene segment and a J gene segment was required. A rearrangement was called productive if the CDR3 had no stop codons and remained in frame with V and J, and every other rearrangement was called non-productive. Following IMGT convention, CDR3 was defined as the stretch from the second conserved V-encoded cysteine up to the conserved J-encoded phenylalanine. The earlier analysis of approximately 500 of the donors excluded sequences that lacked an unambiguous match to a single V gene segment. In an earlier analysis of 500 to 750 of the donors, V segments were called functional above 56.7% productive rearrangements and were called segregating when the between-donor standard deviation exceeded 5%. To diagnose cytomegalovirus status from the catalog of TCR beta chain sequences, a statistical classification framework was built. V and J gene assignment, in a later analysis, came from comparing TCR nucleotide sequences with IMGT/GENE-DB human TR gene sequences. In a later analysis, CDR3 sequences and most-parsimonious VDJ recombination scenarios were assigned using the TCRdist pipeline. A later analysis defined each TCR beta chain by its CDR3 amino acid sequence plus V-gene family, and excluded reads lacking a unique V-gene family. As a way to deal with suspected cross-contamination and a sequencing artifact, a later analysis dropped 450 to 700 nucleotide sequences that were highly shared and had low generation probability. A later analysis calculated a clonal expansion index for each public chain from normalized within-repertoire ranks of inferred template counts. In a later analysis, generation probabilities were computed with a VDJ recombination model fitted to out-of-frame rearrangements, and the resulting probabilities were checked against IGoR. Hypergeometric tests were used in a later analysis to score TCR-TCR, TCR-HLA and TCR-CMV co-occurrence, with a repertoire-size bias correction applied to the TCR pairs. In a later analysis, false discovery rates were estimated by permuting HLA or CMV assignments 20 times. In a later analysis, co-occurring TCRs were grouped using DBSCAN, with TCRdist sequence similarity added in when clustering inside HLA-allele-positive subsets. Repertoires with fewer than 30,000 or more than 120,000 public chains, plus five repertoires with anomalous nucleotide sharing, were excluded from co-occurrence clustering. The table was pulled from immuneACCESS by TCRdb, which kept in-frame rearrangements only. Such tables lose some clones; where checked, under half of the loss comes from unresolved V genes, and the rest has no known cause. V and J calls and clone size are those listed in that table; D and trimming were worked out from the DNA. For this sample there are some 200,000 clones; more than 60% appear just once. The ten largest clones take up 0.22% of the sample.

The CDR1 and CDR2 encoded by the germline V gene are SGHRS and YFSETQ. From the cysteine through the phenylalanine, the CDR3 covers 15 amino acids. This entry keeps only the CDR3 DNA: 45 bases, framed from base 1. V and J lose 4 bases and 0 bases, and a span of 13 bases separates them. The cohort consisted of 600 or so healthy bone marrow donors. At the time of sampling, all cohort members were nominally healthy, though unrecorded immune exposures were likely present. The donor was CMV seronegative and was included in the group of around 320 seronegative cohort members. Every donor gave a peripheral blood sample, and the peripheral blood mononuclear cells from that sample were used for TCR beta sequencing. The Qiagen DNeasy Blood Extraction Kit was used to extract genomic DNA from the blood cell samples. A note on this clone: What antigen it recognizes has not been identified. No qualities accompany the bases; no much larger clone lies one base away.

Sequencing was performed on PBMCs. This sequence was found in a girl under 10 years old in good health and CMV-seronegative. The chain was built from TRBV5-1 and TRBJ1-1; the D gene identity is not certain. The DNA is as follows: TGCGCCAGCAGCCCGGAGGGCTTGATGAACACTGAAGCTTTCTTT. It codes for CASSPEGLMNTEAFF.